The 28 T cell receptor beta chains below come from one sample, sequenced in a study of blood T cell repertoires in COVID-19 (TCRdb year 2020). Library creation used the immunoSEQ multiplex PCR assay. TCRdb re-hosts the immuneACCESS table, in-frame sequences only. Its copies lack some clones; in the studies checked, an unresolved V gene accounts for under half of them, and the cause for the rest is not known. This sample is represented by more than 300,000 clones; over 70% of them were singletons. The ten largest clones capture about 6% of the sample. Sequenced material: peripheral blood. These receptors originate from a woman aged 45-65 years with COVID-19, enrolled during active disease.

V and J are TRBV5-1 and TRBJ2-1; D call uncertain. V lost 0 bases, J lost 9 bases, and 4 bases lay in between. The CDR3 has 11 amino acids. Germline CDR1 SGHRS, CDR2 YFSETQ. Here the CDR3 reads CASSLGSEQFF. The CDR3 nucleotides are TGCGCCAGCAGCTTGGGGAGTGAGCAGTTCTTC.

The chain carries TRBV20-1 and TRBJ1-1; D is ambiguous. Germline V gives CDR1 DFQATT, CDR2 SNEGSKA (reference sequence). The CDR3 is 11 amino acids. V lost 7 bases and J lost 1, with 7 bases in between. The CDR3 region is CSVKQNTEAFF. The CDR3 nucleotides are TGCAGTGTGAAACAGAACACTGAAGCTTTCTTT.

V usage is TRBV3-1 (or the pseudogene TRBV3-2) and J usage is TRBJ1-3; D unresolved. The CDR3 runs 14 residues. Trimming took off 1 base at V and 4 bases at J, with 8 bases between the two ends. Germline V gene sequence: CDR1 LGHDT, CDR2 YNNKEL (reference sequence). CDR3 nucleotides: TGTGCCAGCAGCCAAGTTATGGCCGGAAACACCATATATTTT. Protein: CASSQVMAGNTIYF.

This chain joins TRBV20-1 and TRBJ2-7; D may be TRBD2 (5 bases). This CDR3 spans 11 amino acids. V gave up 1 base and J gave up 6 bases, with 7 bases separating them. CDR1 is DFQATT and CDR2 is SNEGSKA in the germline V gene (reference sequence). In DNA form, the CDR3 reads TGCAGTGCTAGAGGCCTAGCCGAGCAGTACTTC. Amino acid sequence: CSARGLAEQYF.

As concerns this clone: At one boundary the junction diverges from the germline segment, which might be a read error. The chain has TRBV7-9 and TRBJ1-2, with 7 bases lining up with TRBD1. Germline V gene data show CDR1 as SEHNR and CDR2 as FQNEAQ (reference sequence). CDR3 length: 13 amino acids. The DNA for the CDR3 is TGTGCCAGCAGCTTTCTTGGGACAGACCTCCAAAACTTC. Its translation: CASSFLGTDLQNF.

The rearrangement joins TRBV7-6 to TRBJ1-6, with TRBD1 identical over 7 bases. Trimming removed 4 bases from V and 9 bases from J; junction bases left unmatched: 6. This CDR3 spans 14 amino acids. The germline V gene has CDR1 SGHVS and CDR2 FNYEAQ. The CDR3 region has the DNA TGTGCCAGCAGCTCGCAGGGGGTTACTTCACCCCTCCACTTT. Encoded protein: CASSSQGVTSPLHF.

The CDR3, as DNA: TGTGCCACCTCGACAGGGCCGCAAGAGACCCAGTACTTC. Translating it yields CATSTGPQETQYF. The chain is built from TRBV24-1 and TRBJ2-5; 7 bases line up with TRBD1. Germline values: CDR1 KGHDR, CDR2 SFDVKD. After removal of 9 bases from V and 2 bases from J, the junction contained 5 bases not matched to a gene. CDR3 length: 13 amino acids.

The chain couples TRBV27 to TRBJ2-3, with D possibly TRBD2 on 6 matching bases. CDR3 size: 15 residues. V lost 4 bases and J 6 bases, leaving 17 bases between the germline ends. Looked up from germline, CDR1 is MNHEY and CDR2 is SMNVEV (reference sequence). This CDR3 reads CASSYSGTRWDTQYF. The CDR3 DNA sequence: TGTGCCAGCAGTTACTCCGGGACTCGATGGGATACGCAGTATTTT.

The chain couples TRBV2 to TRBJ1-2, with a possible D match to TRBD1 (5 bases). This CDR3 is 11 amino acids long. V was cut by 9 bases and J by 2 bases, with 7 bases left in between. CDR1 is SNHLY and CDR2 is FYNNEI in the germline V gene. CDR3: CASNRNYGYTF. As DNA, the CDR3 is TGTGCCAGTAACAGGAACTATGGCTACACCTTC. The complete variable domain, with remaining parts taken from reference TRBV2 and TRBJ1-2, reads EPEVTQTPSHQVTQMGQEVILRCVPISNHLYFYWYRQILGQKVEFLVSFYNNEISEKSEIFDDQFSVERPDGSNFTLKIRSTKLEDSAMYFCASNRNYGYTFGSGTRLTVV.

On this clone itself: In the same sample, other DNA sequences code for this CDR3. This chain links TRBV29-1 with TRBJ2-1; 8 bases are shared with TRBD2. Unmatched junction bases numbered 8, after V lost 6 bases and J lost 7 bases. Per the germline V gene, CDR1 is SQVTM and CDR2 is ANQGSEA. CDR3 size: 13 residues. The DNA for the CDR3 is TGCAGCGTAGCCGGGACTAGTTTGAATGAGCAGTTCTTC. It is translated as CSVAGTSLNEQFF.

The rearrangement links TRBV27 to TRBJ2-2; 8 bases line up with TRBD1. The germline V gene has CDR1 MNHEY and CDR2 SMNVEV (reference sequence). V lost 4 bases and J lost 2; bases outside the gene matches: 3. There are 15 residues in the CDR3. The CDR3 DNA is TGTGCCAGCAGTTCGACAGGGGTAAACACCGGGGAGCTGTTTTTT. It yields the protein CASSSTGVNTGELFF.

This CDR3 reads CASNPRAWHRADTQYF. CDR3 bases: TGTGCCAGCAACCCCAGGGCCTGGCACAGGGCAGATACGCAGTATTTT. The V and J genes are TRBV5-6 and TRBJ2-3; tentatively, D is TRBD1 (6 bases). Trimming removed 6 bases at V and 4 bases at J, with 21 bases between. This CDR3 has 16 residues. Germline CDR1 is SGHDT and CDR2 is YYEEEE.

V usage is TRBV12-5 and J usage is TRBJ1-5; the D is unclear. The CDR3 is 15 residues long. Looked up from germline, CDR1 is LGHNT and CDR2 is FRNRAP. V lost 3 bases and J lost 2, with 11 bases in between. The CDR3 is CASGFWQVGNQPQHF. In DNA, the CDR3 is TGTGCTAGTGGTTTTTGGCAGGTCGGCAATCAGCCCCAGCATTTT.

The CDR3 loop is CAIRALAGFDEQFF. The CDR3 DNA follows: TGTGCCATCCGCGCACTAGCGGGTTTCGATGAGCAGTTCTTC. The genes are TRBV10-3 and TRBJ2-1; 9 bases are a match to TRBD2. This CDR3 is built from 14 residues. The junction had 10 bases not matched to a gene; V was cut back by 8 bases and J by 8 bases. The germline V gene encodes CDR1 ENHRY and CDR2 SYGVKD.

This clone was seen once. The gene calls are TRBV7-2 and TRBJ2-1, with 11 bases fitting TRBD1. Germline values: CDR1 SGHTA, CDR2 FQGNSA. The CDR3 totals 14 residues. Unmatched junction bases numbered 8, after V lost 5 bases and J lost 11 bases. CDR3 nucleotides: TGTGCCAGCAGCACCCCGGGACAGGGGGGTAAGCAGTTCTTC. Its protein product is CASSTPGQGGKQFF. Full variable domain (rest looked up from reference TRBV7-2 and TRBJ2-1): GAGVSQSPSNKVTEKGKDVELRCDPISGHTALYWYRQSLGQGLEFLIYFQGNSAPDKSGLPSDRFSAERTGGSVSTLTIQRTQQEDSAVYLCASSTPGQGGKQFFGPGTRLTVL.

The chain carries TRBV27 and TRBJ2-2; a possible D gene is TRBD1 (6 bases). CDR3 length equals 15 residues. The V end lost 4 bases, the J end lost 7 bases, and 16 bases lay between the germline ends. Germline CDR1 is MNHEY and CDR2 is SMNVEV (reference sequence). This CDR3 reads CASSWGPTIGGELFF. In nucleotides, the CDR3 is TGTGCCAGCAGTTGGGGGCCCACGATCGGCGGGGAGCTGTTTTTT.

The chain has TRBV20-1 and TRBJ1-1, with 11 bases that match TRBD1. The J segment lost 1 base and the V segment lost 3 bases, leaving 10 bases of the junction unmatched. CDR3 length: 17 residues. Germline V gene sequence: CDR1 DFQATT, CDR2 SNEGSKA (reference sequence). The DNA for the CDR3 is TGCAGTGCTAGTTCATGGGGTGGACAGGGGGCGAACACTGAAGCTTTCTTT. Protein product: CSASSWGGQGANTEAFF.

This clone occurred a few times. The chain carries TRBV7-9 and TRBJ1-1; D unclear. Deletions cut 1 base from V and 1 base from J, with 4 bases between. The germline CDR1 and CDR2 sequences are SEHNR and FQNEAQ (reference sequence). The CDR3 has 13 amino acids. The CDR3 is CASSLDRNTEAFF. Written as DNA, the CDR3 is TGTGCCAGCAGCTTAGACAGGAACACTGAAGCTTTCTTT.

The chain couples TRBV3-1 (or the pseudogene TRBV3-2) to TRBJ2-1, with TRBD2 identical over 10 bases. This CDR3 contains 15 residues. CDR1 is LGHDT and CDR2 is YNNKEL in the germline V gene (reference sequence). V lost 6 bases and J lost 8; bases outside the gene matches: 10. The CDR3 loop reads CASRRRLAGVHEQFF. The CDR3 DNA follows: TGTGCCAGCAGACGGAGGCTAGCGGGAGTACATGAGCAGTTCTTC.

As regards this clone: Other DNA sequences from this sample encode an identical CDR3 as well. The J gene is TRBJ2-7, the V gene TRBV19; possible D gene TRBD1, 6 bases. Germline V CDR1 and CDR2: LNHDA, SQIVND (reference sequence). The CDR3 extends over 13 amino acids. The ends were cut back, 3 bases at V and 2 bases at J, with 8 bases in the middle. CDR3 in amino acids: CASSITGPYEQYF. The CDR3 DNA sequence: TGTGCCAGTAGTATTACAGGGCCCTACGAGCAGTACTTC.

The rearrangement uses TRBV18 and TRBJ1-3; D is unresolved. V was shortened by 4 bases and J by 2 bases, with 12 bases between the two germline ends. The V gene's germline CDR1 is KGHSH and CDR2 LQKENI. This CDR3 spans 15 amino acids. CDR3 nucleotide sequence: TGTGCCAGCTCACACCCGACACAAACTGGAAACACCATATATTTT. Translation: CASSHPTQTGNTIYF.

The chain couples TRBV7-8 to TRBJ2-1; 7 nucleotides align to TRBD2. Germline V gives CDR1 SGHVS, CDR2 FQNEAQ. The length of the CDR3 is 13 residues. V shed 5 bases, J shed 5 bases, and the junction held 3 bases outside the gene matches. In DNA, the CDR3 is TGTGCCAGCAGCCGGACTAGGAACAATGAGCAGTTCTTC. Its protein product is CASSRTRNNEQFF.

J is TRBJ1-1 and V is TRBV11-2; D may be TRBD1 (6 bases). Trimming removed 1 base from V and 7 bases from J, with 13 bases in between. The germline CDR1 and CDR2 sequences are SGHAT and FQNNGV. The CDR3 extends over 14 amino acids. This chain's CDR3 is CASSLGQGRGEAFF. CDR3 DNA sequence: TGTGCCAGCAGCTTAGGCCAGGGGAGAGGTGAAGCTTTCTTT.

The chain is built from TRBV3-1 (or the pseudogene TRBV3-2) and TRBJ1-2; the match to TRBD1 covers 9 bases. Trimming at V came to 4 bases and at J to 8 bases, leaving 8 bases not matched to a gene. The germline V gene encodes CDR1 LGHDT and CDR2 YNNKEL (reference sequence). CDR3 size: 14 residues. The CDR3 spells CASSRVQGADGYTF. The CDR3 DNA reads TGTGCCAGCAGCCGAGTACAGGGGGCCGACGGCTACACCTTC.

This chain connects TRBV6-1 to TRBJ2-7; TRBD2 matches at 10 bases. V lost 2 bases to trimming and J lost 6 bases; unmatched junction nucleotides: 4. The CDR3 covers 14 residues. The germline V gene encodes CDR1 MNHNS and CDR2 SASEGT. This chain's CDR3 is CASSEWTSGPEQYF. CDR3 DNA sequence: TGTGCCAGCAGTGAATGGACTAGCGGCCCCGAGCAGTACTTC.

This clone was picked up a small number of times. The chain combines TRBV5-3 with TRBJ1-1; maybe TRBD1 (5 bases). TRBV5-3 is annotated as an ORF whose role is uncertain. Trimming pared 8 bases from V and 1 base from J, leaving 12 bases between. This CDR3 has 13 residues. CDR3 sequence reads: CARGGDWNTEAFF. The CDR3 DNA follows: TGTGCCAGGGGGGGAGATTGGAACACTGAAGCTTTCTTT.

The chain joins TRBV10-1 to TRBJ2-7, with 7 bases lining up with TRBD1. This CDR3 contains 14 residues. Trimming at V came to 8 bases and at J to 0 bases, leaving 7 bases not matched to a gene. Germline assignment: CDR1 WNHNN and CDR2 SYGVQD (reference sequence). The CDR3 DNA sequence: TGCGCCAGCTCCGGGACAGAAAACTCCTACGAGCAGTACTTC. It encodes CASSGTENSYEQYF.

The chain is built from TRBV12-5 and TRBJ1-1; D unclear. The CDR3 spans 13 residues. Trimming stripped 6 bases from V and 1 base from J, with 9 bases between. Germline loops: CDR1 LGHNT, CDR2 FRNRAP. CDR3 loop: CASGRVRNTEAFF. CDR3 in DNA: TGTGCTAGTGGGCGGGTGCGGAACACTGAAGCTTTCTTT.